This TCR beta chain was captured by sequencing in a study of T cell responses to AZD1222 COVID-19 vaccine (dated by TCRdb to about 2021). About the investigation overall: AZD1222 recipients given second doses at about 4 weeks or at about 12 weeks were pooled, since spike-specific TCR depth and breadth were not found to differ between the two schedules. A total of approximately 240 trial participants underwent TCR sequencing, of whom some 210 received two doses of AZD1222 and about 25 received two doses of the MenACWY control vaccine. Trial participants were enrolled by age into subgroups of 18-55, 56-69 and 70-plus years, and about 150, 27 and 61 TCR-sequenced participants, respectively, were included in these subgroups.

The intended sense of this specimen's time point label: baseline before first vaccination. The vaccinee samples were drawn from two UK trials, COV001 and COV002, one of which was a single-blind randomized controlled phase 2/3 trial testing AZD1222 (ChAdOx1 nCoV-19) in healthy adults. Trial participant PBMC samples were collected at day 0 and day 28 after the second dose for TCRbeta chain sequencing. What the study reported, not specific to this receptor: Conclusions about previously exposed vaccinees are limited, since just six AZD1222 recipients were seropositive for SARS-CoV-2 at baseline. The 56-69-year group was small, and its depth increase did not reach significance, likely because of low power. Participants were mostly white British, with more females than males. The authors suggested clonal diversity may have been underestimated. The whole spike protein was spanned by vaccine-associated CD4 TCRs, and dominant responses were seen in regions 160-218 and 743-854. Because no day 14 peak-response samples were available, the repertoires could be characterized only after the peak T cell response. Epitopes outside the regions mutated in the B.1.351 and B.1.1.7 variants were reportedly recognized by nearly half of the unique spike-specific TCRs. Spike-specific TCR breadth and depth rose significantly after two AZD1222 doses compared with day 0 and with MenACWY recipients.

The CDR3 regions of human TCRbeta chains were analyzed by immunosequencing. From the authors' description of their analysis: TCRs in the repertoires were compared against a reference library of SARS-CoV-2-specific TCRs that had been generated with the MIRA antigen-specificity platform. Breadth meant the fraction of unique TCRs that were SARS-CoV-2-associated, whereas depth meant the fraction of total T cells that were SARS-CoV-2-associated. Each spike-specific TCR was assigned to its reactive spike region and to a CD4 or CD8 class using the MIRA data. Log10-transformed breadth and depth values were compared by one-way ANOVA with Sidak's multiple comparisons tests. TCRdb took over this immuneACCESS table, retaining in-frame rearrangements with V and J assigned. Such tables are incomplete; in checked studies, under half of the missing clones stem from an unresolved V gene, and the remainder is unexplained. The V and J calls and clone size were taken over from that table, and D and trimming were inferred from the DNA. The sample data list tens of thousands of clones, and 70% to 90% of these were observed just once. Of the sample, approximately 7% falls within the top ten clones.

As regards this clone: Its antigen remains undetermined. The input lacks base qualities; no much larger clone sits a single base away.

Trimming accounts for 12 bases at V and 9 bases at J, while the number of junction bases matched to no gene is 7. Taken from the germline V gene, the CDR1 and CDR2 loops are KGHDR and SFDVKD. The CDR3 numbers 13 residues from cysteine through phenylalanine. The only DNA kept is the CDR3, 39 bases in frame from the first base. The sequenced sample was peripheral blood, obtained on day 0 of AZD1222 vaccination. Rearrangement joined TRBV24-1 to TRBJ1-6; the central 10 bases match TRBD1. The TCR sequence derives from an adult in good health. The DNA sequence reads TGTGCCGCGACAGGGGGCAGGAGTTCACCCCTCCACTTT. Its coded protein is CAATGGRSSPLHF.